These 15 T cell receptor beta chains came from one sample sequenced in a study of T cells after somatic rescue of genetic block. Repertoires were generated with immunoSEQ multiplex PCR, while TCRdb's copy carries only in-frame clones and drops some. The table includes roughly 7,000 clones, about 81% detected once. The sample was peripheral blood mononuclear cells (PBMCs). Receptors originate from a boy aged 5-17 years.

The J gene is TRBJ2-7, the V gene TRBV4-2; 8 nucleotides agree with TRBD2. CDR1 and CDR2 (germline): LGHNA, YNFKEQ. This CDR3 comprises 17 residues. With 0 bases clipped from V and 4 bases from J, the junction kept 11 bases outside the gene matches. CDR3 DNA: TGTGCCAGCAGCCAAGATCGAACGGGAGGGAATATGTACGAGCAGTACTTC. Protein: CASSQDRTGGNMYEQYF.

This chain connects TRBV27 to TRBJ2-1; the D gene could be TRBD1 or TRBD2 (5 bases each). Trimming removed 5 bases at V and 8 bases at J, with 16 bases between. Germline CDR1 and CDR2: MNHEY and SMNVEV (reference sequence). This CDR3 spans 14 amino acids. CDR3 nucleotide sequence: TGTGCCAGCAGTCCTCCGGGACGCTCCGATGAGCAGTTCTTC. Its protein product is CASSPPGRSDEQFF.

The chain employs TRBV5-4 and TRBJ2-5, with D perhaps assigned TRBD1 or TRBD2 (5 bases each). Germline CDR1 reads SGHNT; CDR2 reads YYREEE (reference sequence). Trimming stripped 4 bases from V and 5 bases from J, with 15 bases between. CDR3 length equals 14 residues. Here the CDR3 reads CASSPEGFVETQYF. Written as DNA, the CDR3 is TGTGCCAGCAGCCCAGAGGGGTTTGTGGAGACCCAGTACTTC.

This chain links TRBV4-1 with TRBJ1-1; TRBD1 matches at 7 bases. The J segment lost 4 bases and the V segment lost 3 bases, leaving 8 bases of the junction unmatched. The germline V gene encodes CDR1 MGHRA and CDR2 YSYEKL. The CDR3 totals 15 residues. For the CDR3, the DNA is TGCGCCAGCAGCCAGTCACAGGGGATGAGCACTGAAGCTTTCTTT. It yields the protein CASSQSQGMSTEAFF.

The CDR3 sequence: CASSLDRATTEAFF. The CDR3 DNA reads TGCGCCAGCAGCTTGGACAGGGCTACCACTGAAGCTTTCTTT. V usage is TRBV5-1 and J usage is TRBJ1-1; tentative D call: TRBD1 (6 bases). CDR3 size: 14 residues. The V end was cut by 0 bases, the J end by 4 bases, with 10 bases between. The germline gives CDR1 SGHRS, CDR2 YFSETQ.

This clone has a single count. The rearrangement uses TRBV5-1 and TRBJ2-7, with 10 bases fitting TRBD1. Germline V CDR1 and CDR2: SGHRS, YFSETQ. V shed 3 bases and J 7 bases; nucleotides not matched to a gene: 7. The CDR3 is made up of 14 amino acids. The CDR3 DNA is TGCGCCAGCAGCTCCGGGACAGGGGAAAGGGAGCAGTACTTC. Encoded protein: CASSSGTGEREQYF.

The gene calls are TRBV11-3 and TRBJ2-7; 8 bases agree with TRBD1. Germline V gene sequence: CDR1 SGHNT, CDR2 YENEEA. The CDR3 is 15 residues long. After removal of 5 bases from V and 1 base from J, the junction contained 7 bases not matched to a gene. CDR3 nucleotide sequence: TGTGCCAGCAGCACCGGGACAGGACTATCCTACGAGCAGTACTTC. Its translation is CASSTGTGLSYEQYF.

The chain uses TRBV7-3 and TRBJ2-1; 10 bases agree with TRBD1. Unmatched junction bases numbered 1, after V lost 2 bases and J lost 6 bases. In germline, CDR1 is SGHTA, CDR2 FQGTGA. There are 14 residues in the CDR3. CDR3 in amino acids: CASSLGQGVNEQFF. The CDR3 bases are TGTGCCAGCAGCTTAGGACAGGGGGTCAATGAGCAGTTCTTC. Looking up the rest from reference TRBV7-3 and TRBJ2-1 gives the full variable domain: GAGVSQTPSNKVTEKGKYVELRCDPISGHTALYWYRQSLGQGPEFLIYFQGTGAADDSGLPNDRFFAVRPEGSVSTLKIQRTERGDSAVYLCASSLGQGVNEQFFGPGTRLTVL.

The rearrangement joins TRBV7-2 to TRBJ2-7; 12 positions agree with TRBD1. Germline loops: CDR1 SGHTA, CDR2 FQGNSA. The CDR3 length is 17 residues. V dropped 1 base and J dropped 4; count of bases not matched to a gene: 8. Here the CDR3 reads CASSLEGGQGAPYEQYF. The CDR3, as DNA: TGTGCCAGCAGCTTAGAGGGGGGACAGGGGGCTCCGTACGAGCAGTACTTC.

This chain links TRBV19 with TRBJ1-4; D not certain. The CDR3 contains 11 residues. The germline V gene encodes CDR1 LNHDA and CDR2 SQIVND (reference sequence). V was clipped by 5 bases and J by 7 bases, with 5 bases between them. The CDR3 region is CASSLAEKLFF. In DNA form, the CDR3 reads TGTGCCAGTAGTCTGGCTGAAAAACTGTTTTTT.

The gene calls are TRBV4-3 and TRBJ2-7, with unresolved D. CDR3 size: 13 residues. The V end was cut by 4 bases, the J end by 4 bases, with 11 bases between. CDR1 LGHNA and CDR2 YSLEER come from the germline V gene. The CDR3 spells CASSPDLTYEQYF. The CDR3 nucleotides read TGCGCCAGCAGCCCCGACCTCACTTACGAGCAGTACTTC.

CDR3 sequence: CASSPTGTENTEAFF. CDR3 sequence (DNA): TGTGCCAGCAGCCCCACCGGGACAGAGAACACTGAAGCTTTCTTT. This rearrangement joins TRBV13 to TRBJ1-1, with TRBD1 identical over 7 bases. Germline values: CDR1 PRHDT, CDR2 FYEKMQ (reference sequence). V lost 5 bases, J lost 1 base, and 7 bases stayed unmatched. CDR3 length equals 15 residues.

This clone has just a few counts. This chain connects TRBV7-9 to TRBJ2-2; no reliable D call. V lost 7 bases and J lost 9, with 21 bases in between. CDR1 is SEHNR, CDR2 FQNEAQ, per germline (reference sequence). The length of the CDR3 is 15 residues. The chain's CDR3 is CASTRVATSYRELFF. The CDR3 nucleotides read TGTGCCAGCACCCGAGTGGCTACTTCCTACCGGGAGCTGTTTTTT.

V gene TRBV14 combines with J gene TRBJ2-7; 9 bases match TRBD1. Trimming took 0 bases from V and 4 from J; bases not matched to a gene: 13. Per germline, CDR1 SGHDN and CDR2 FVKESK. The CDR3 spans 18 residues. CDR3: CASSQDLTRDRVRYEQYF. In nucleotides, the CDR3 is TGTGCCAGCAGCCAAGACCTTACCCGGGACAGGGTCCGGTACGAGCAGTACTTC.

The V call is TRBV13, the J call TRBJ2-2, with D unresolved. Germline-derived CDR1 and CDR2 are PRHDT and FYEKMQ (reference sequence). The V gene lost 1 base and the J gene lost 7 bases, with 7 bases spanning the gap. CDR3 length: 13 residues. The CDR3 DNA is TGTGCCAGCAGCTTAGAGTTGAACGGGGAGCTGTTTTTT. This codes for CASSLELNGELFF.